These T cell receptor beta chains were read from a single sample in a study of T cell responses to AZD1222 COVID-19 vaccine. TCRdb keeps only in-frame clones here, not all; method: immunoSEQ multiplex PCR. This sample yields 45,000 to 65,000 clones, of which 87% are seen a single time; under 3.5% belongs to the top ten. Sequenced material: peripheral blood, taken 28 days after the second AZD1222 dose. The receptors come from an adult who received the AZD1222 COVID-19 vaccine. The CDR3 runs from the conserved cysteine through the conserved F or W. The D gene is left open where the match is weak. Clone sizes are given selectively: once, few, many, or a class where the clone is expanded.

once | TRBJ2-4 | TRBV9 | . | CASSVGGGLDIQYF | TGTGCCAGCAGCGTAGGCGGAGGGCTGGACATTCAGTACTTC
. | TRBJ1-2 | TRBV25-1 | . | CASTPGEVSGYTF | TGTGCCAGCACCCCGGGAGAGGTTTCTGGCTACACCTTC
. | TRBJ1-5 | TRBV19 | TRBD1 | CASTGQGVYQPQHF | TGTGCCAGTACGGGACAGGGGGTGTATCAGCCCCAGCATTTT
once | TRBJ2-1 | TRBV7-9 | TRBD1 | CASSLGTENEQFF | TGTGCCAGCAGCCTCGGGACAGAGAATGAGCAGTTCTTC
. | TRBJ1-1 | TRBV28 | TRBD1 | CASSSLRGRGTEAFF | TGTGCCAGCAGTTCCCTCAGGGGGCGGGGCACTGAAGCTTTCTTT
few | TRBJ1-4 | TRBV15 | . | CATSRGRGGLVGLFF | TGTGCCACCAGCAGAGGAAGGGGGGGCTTGGTCGGTCTGTTTTTT
. | TRBJ1-1 | TRBV11-2 | . | CASSPAPRGGEAFF | TGTGCCAGCAGCCCCGCGCCGCGTGGGGGTGAAGCTTTCTTT
. | TRBJ1-2 | TRBV5-6 | TRBD1 | CASSLVGQGLYGYTF | TGTGCCAGCAGCTTGGTGGGACAGGGACTCTATGGCTACACCTTC
few | TRBJ2-2 | TRBV2 | TRBD2 | CASSRTSRTGELFF | TGTGCCAGCAGTAGGACTAGCAGGACCGGGGAGCTGTTTTTT
once | TRBJ2-3 | TRBV18 | . | CASSRYGGSTDTQYF | TGTGCCAGCTCTCGGTATGGGGGAAGCACAGATACGCAGTATTTT
. | TRBJ1-2 | TRBV29-1 | . | CSVDQALGYTF | TGCAGCGTTGACCAGGCTCTGGGCTACACCTTC
. | TRBJ1-2 | TRBV19 | TRBD1 | CASSIGTGARRGYTF | TGTGCCAGTAGTATAGGGACAGGGGCGCGAAGAGGCTACACCTTC
. | TRBJ2-3 | TRBV3-1/TRBV3-2 | TRBD2 | CASSRQLAGGTDTQYF | TGTGCCAGCAGTCGTCAACTAGCGGGGGGCACAGATACGCAGTATTTT
once | TRBJ2-7 | TRBV10-2 | TRBD2 | CASSRLAHYEQYF | TGCGCCAGCAGTCGACTAGCGCACTACGAGCAGTACTTC
. | TRBJ1-1 | TRBV9 | . | CASSAQQVNTEAFF | TGTGCCAGCAGCGCCCAGCAGGTGAACACTGAAGCTTTCTTT
. | TRBJ2-7 | TRBV7-7 | TRBD2 | CASSLAGMGESPYEQYF | TGTGCTAGCAGCTTAGCGGGTATGGGGGAGAGTCCCTACGAGCAGTACTTC